These 16 T cell receptor beta chains share one sample of origin, sequenced in a study of blood T cells in healthy people across ages. Then a second PCR, running roughly 7 to 11 cycles, was carried out with a sample-barcoded 5' primer and a J-beta primer mix. MiXCR was run by TCRdb on the 5' RACE reads, yielding one entry per CDR3 protein. The sample comprises fewer than 2 million distinct CDR3 sequences, about 39% of which are singletons, and about 21% rests with the top ten. The material sequenced was blood. These receptors all stem from a human donor in good health.

This chain links TRBV5-1 with TRBJ1-2; D is undetermined. The CDR3 is 15 amino acids. V lost 0 bases and J 2 bases, leaving 11 bases between the germline ends. From germline, CDR1 is SGHRS and CDR2 YFSETQ. The CDR3 loop reads CASSLGPSKNYGYTF. CDR3 DNA sequence: TGCGCCAGCAGCTTGGGCCCGTCCAAAAACTATGGCTACACCTTC.

This clonotype was observed many times. The chain employs TRBV20-1 and TRBJ2-6; D is ambiguous. The CDR3 spans 20 residues. The ends were cut back, 0 bases at V and 0 bases at J, with 21 bases in the middle. The V gene's germline CDR1 is DFQATT and CDR2 SNEGSKA (reference sequence). The CDR3 nucleotides read TGCAGTGCTAGAGATTTAATTTGGGCGGCTTCAAGCTCTGGGGCCAACGTCCTGACTTTC. It specifies CSARDLIWAASSSGANVLTF.

The chain employs TRBV7-9 and TRBJ2-4; D is undetermined. The DNA end is a closer match to TRBJ2-7, so the J assignment may be wrong. The CDR3 totals 14 residues. The V gene's germline CDR1 is SEHNR and CDR2 FQNEAQ (reference sequence). CDR3: CASSSGPFSYEQYF. DNA for the CDR3: TGTGCCAGCAGCTCCGGGCCCTTCTCCTACGAGCAGTACTTC.

The CDR3 protein is CASSVQEPRLNIQYF. CDR3 nucleotide sequence: TGTGCCAGCAGTGTACAAGAACCGAGACTAAACATTCAGTACTTC. V usage is TRBV2 and J usage is TRBJ2-4, with no clear D. The CDR3 loop spans 15 amino acids. Germline assignment: CDR1 SNHLY and CDR2 FYNNEI. Trimming left V 4 bases short and J 6 bases short, with 16 bases between.

There are a few counts of this clonotype. This chain uses TRBV3-1 with TRBJ2-3; 14 positions agree with TRBD2. The junction had 6 bases not matched to a gene; V was cut back by 4 bases and J by 3 bases. The CDR3 has 17 residues. CDR1 is LGHDT, CDR2 YNNKEL, per germline (reference sequence). For the CDR3, the DNA is TGTGCCAGCAGCCCCGGACTAGCGGGGGGACTAACAGATACGCAGTATTTT. Translated, it gives CASSPGLAGGLTDTQYF.

In this sample, this clonotype turned up a few times. The chain has TRBV2 and TRBJ2-6, with D tentatively TRBD1 (5 bases). There are 16 residues in the CDR3. The ends were cut back, 6 bases at V and 2 bases at J, with 14 bases in the middle. CDR1 is SNHLY and CDR2 is FYNNEI in the germline V gene. CDR3 DNA: TGTGCCAGCAGACACCTAGGGGAAACTGGGGCCAACGTCCTGACTTTC. Translation gives CASRHLGETGANVLTF. Combining the CDR3 with reference TRBV2 and TRBJ2-6 gives the whole variable domain EPEVTQTPSHQVTQMGQEVILRCVPISNHLYFYWYRQILGQKVEFLVSFYNNEISEKSEIFDDQFSVERPDGSNFTLKIRSTKLEDSAMYFCASRHLGETGANVLTFGAGSRLTVL.

The chain couples TRBV20-1 to TRBJ1-5, with 9 bases fitting TRBD1. This CDR3 has 13 residues. The V and J ends lost 6 bases and 5 bases, in that order; junction bases with no gene match: 5. Germline V gene sequence: CDR1 DFQATT, CDR2 SNEGSKA (reference sequence). The DNA of the CDR3 is TGCAGTGCCATGGGACAGGGCGATCAGCCCCAGCATTTT. This encodes CSAMGQGDQPQHF.

The gene calls are TRBV10-3 and TRBJ1-2; 8 nucleotides agree with TRBD1. This CDR3 is 15 amino acids long. Germline trimming cut 4 bases from V and 3 bases from J; bases unmatched to any gene: 7. The germline gives CDR1 ENHRY, CDR2 SYGVKD. The CDR3 sequence is CAISGGQGAYYGYTF. For the CDR3, the DNA is TGTGCCATCAGTGGAGGGCAGGGGGCCTACTATGGCTACACCTTC.

The chain is built from TRBV12-3 or TRBV12-4 and TRBJ2-5; D possibly corresponds to TRBD2 (7 bases). The J call may be wrong; the DNA end is better matched by TRBJ2-7. The CDR3 is 14 amino acids. Here the CDR3 reads CASSFGGGDREQYF. CDR3 sequence (DNA): TGTGCCAGCAGTTTTGGAGGGGGGGACCGCGAGCAGTACTTC.

This clonotype was found once. The chain has TRBV7-2 and TRBJ1-2; D possibly corresponds to TRBD1 (6 bases). This CDR3 is 14 amino acids long. Deletions cut 5 bases from V and 4 bases from J, with 14 bases between. The germline CDR1 and CDR2 sequences are SGHTA and FQGNSA. CDR3 protein: CASSPQGKGYGYTF. CDR3 nucleotides: TGTGCCAGCAGCCCACAGGGAAAGGGCTATGGCTACACCTTC.

The chain has TRBV20-1 and TRBJ2-1; D remains unclear. This CDR3 contains 13 residues. The germline V gene encodes CDR1 DFQATT and CDR2 SNEGSKA (reference sequence). Trimming removed 1 base from V and 7 bases from J, with 11 bases in between. CDR3 DNA: TGCAGTGCTAGAGTGGTCCTACGTAATGAGCAGTTCTTC. Protein: CSARVVLRNEQFF.

J is TRBJ1-2 and V is TRBV4-3; no reliable D call. The CDR3 runs to 14 residues. CDR1 is LGHNA, CDR2 YSLEER, per germline. The V end was cut by 4 bases, the J end by 3 bases, with 12 bases between. The CDR3 DNA sequence: TGCGCCAGCAGCCCTGACGTCGGCTACTATGGCTACACCTTC. As protein: CASSPDVGYYGYTF.

This clonotype was detected once. The V and J genes are TRBV28 and TRBJ1-2; the D is unclear. CDR1 is MDHEN, CDR2 SYDVKM, per germline. V dropped 7 bases and J dropped 8 bases, with 11 bases sitting between them. CDR3 length: 11 amino acids. The CDR3 sequence is CASTSVLGYTF. The CDR3 DNA reads as TGTGCCAGCACTTCGGTTCTCGGCTACACCTTC.

The genes are TRBV10-3 and TRBJ2-3; 8 bases fit TRBD2. V gave up 4 bases and J gave up 5 bases; unmatched junction bases: 11. The germline V gene encodes CDR1 ENHRY and CDR2 SYGVKD. The CDR3 spans 16 residues. CDR3 in amino acids: CAISVEGGGRVDTQYF. The CDR3 DNA reads TGTGCCATCAGTGTCGAAGGCGGGGGGCGGGTAGATACGCAGTATTTT.

The V and J genes are TRBV5-1 and TRBJ1-1; the D is unclear. V lost 1 base and J 6 bases, leaving 13 bases between the germline ends. The length of the CDR3 is 14 residues. In germline, CDR1 is SGHRS, CDR2 YFSETQ. This CDR3 reads CASSLPRIGAEAFF. CDR3 bases: TGCGCCAGCAGCTTGCCAAGGATCGGCGCTGAAGCTTTCTTT.

This clonotype has a count of ten or more. V and J are TRBV20-1 and TRBJ2-7; D may match TRBD1 or TRBD2 (5 bases each). Germline V gene lookup returns CDR1 DFQATT and CDR2 SNEGSKA (reference sequence). V was trimmed by 6 bases and J by 4 bases, leaving 13 bases between them. The CDR3 is made up of 12 amino acids. CDR3 amino acids: CSAPRGPYEQYF. The CDR3 nucleotides are TGCAGTGCCCCGAGGGGCCCTTACGAGCAGTACTTC.